The 23 T cell receptor beta chains reported below all come from one sample, sequenced in a study of cytomegalovirus exposure and HLA in healthy donors. PCR was performed using 60 Vbeta and 13 Jbeta primers. Assay: immunoSEQ multiplex PCR; the TCRdb copy retains only in-frame clones and omits some. This table has 150,000 to 200,000 clones, more than 65% appearing once. Sample: PBMCs. The receptors stem from a man aged 45 to 65 in good health and CMV-seropositive.

The chain joins TRBV7-6 to TRBJ2-2, with a tentative D call TRBD1 (5 bases). Germline-derived CDR1 and CDR2 are SGHVS and FNYEAQ. CDR3 size: 15 residues. V was shortened by 4 bases and J by 6 bases, with 15 bases between the two germline ends. The CDR3: CASSSYQGSPGELFF. The CDR3 DNA is TGTGCCAGCAGCTCTTATCAGGGTTCCCCCGGGGAGCTGTTTTTT.

This clone was found a few times. The chain recombines TRBV7-9 with TRBJ2-7; TRBD1 aligns across 8 bases. Losses at the gene ends were 5 bases for V and 4 bases for J; bases not matched to a gene: 7. The length of the CDR3 is 14 residues. Germline lookup yields CDR1 SEHNR and CDR2 FQNEAQ (reference sequence). CDR3 DNA sequence: TGTGCCAGCAGCGCCGGGACAGGCCTATACGAGCAGTACTTC. Translated: CASSAGTGLYEQYF. Looking up the rest from reference TRBV7-9 and TRBJ2-7 gives the full variable domain: DTGVSQNPRHKITKRGQNVTFRCDPISEHNRLYWYRQTLGQGPEFLTYFQNEAQLEKSRLLSDRFSAERPKGSFSTLEIQRTEQGDSAMYLCASSAGTGLYEQYFGPGTRLTVT.

The chain employs TRBV5-6 and TRBJ2-5; 10 bases fit TRBD1. The V gene end was trimmed by 0 bases and the J gene end by 5 bases; junction bases not matched to a gene: 4. The length of the CDR3 is 15 residues. Germline loops: CDR1 SGHDT, CDR2 YYEEEE. The CDR3 protein is CASSLAGTGVETQYF. CDR3 coding DNA: TGTGCCAGCAGCTTGGCAGGGACAGGGGTCGAGACCCAGTACTTC. The whole variable domain, remainder taken from reference TRBV5-6 and TRBJ2-5, is DAGVTQSPTHLIKTRGQQVTLRCSPKSGHDTVSWYQQALGQGPQFIFQYYEEEERQRGNFPDRFSGHQFPNYSSELNVNALLLGDSALYLCASSLAGTGVETQYFGPGTRLLVL.

The chain combines TRBV4-1 with TRBJ2-3, with 14 bases lining up with TRBD2. The germline gives CDR1 MGHRA, CDR2 YSYEKL. The CDR3 loop spans 15 amino acids. The junction had 2 bases not matched to a gene; V was cut back by 5 bases and J by 4 bases. The CDR3 spells CASSGLAGGPDTQYF. The CDR3 nucleotides read TGCGCCAGCAGCGGACTAGCGGGGGGACCAGATACGCAGTATTTT.

This clone was detected once. V and J are TRBV2 and TRBJ1-2, with a possible D match to TRBD1 (6 bases). Trimming removed 4 bases at V and 5 bases at J, with 14 bases between. This CDR3 has 14 residues. Germline V lookup: CDR1 SNHLY, CDR2 FYNNEI. The CDR3: CASSGGTSDYGYTF. The CDR3 nucleotides read TGTGCCAGCAGTGGGGGGACATCAGATTATGGCTACACCTTC.

The chain has TRBV18 and TRBJ1-4, with 8 bases lining up with TRBD1. The CDR3 length is 14 residues. Per the germline V gene, CDR1 is KGHSH and CDR2 is LQKENI. The V and J ends lost 5 bases and 7 bases, in that order; junction bases with no gene match: 6. Here the CDR3 DNA reads TGTGCCAGCTCAAGAGGACAGGGCAGTGAAAAACTGTTTTTT. Translating gives CASSRGQGSEKLFF.

This clone was detected once. The V call is TRBV27, the J call TRBJ2-1, with TRBD2 identical over 14 bases. V lost 5 bases, J lost 7 bases, and 7 bases stayed unmatched. The CDR3 runs 16 residues. Germline V lookup: CDR1 MNHEY, CDR2 SMNVEV (reference sequence). The CDR3 loop is CASSIRLAGGLNEQFF. The CDR3 bases are TGTGCCAGCAGTATACGACTAGCGGGGGGGTTGAATGAGCAGTTCTTC.

The CDR3 nucleotides are TGTGCCAGCAGTGAGGCTAGAATGGAGGGCGGGAACACCATATATTTT. Translation: CASSEARMEGGNTIYF. This rearrangement joins TRBV2 to TRBJ1-3; no clear D. CDR3 length equals 16 residues. Trimming shortened V by 3 bases and J by 7 bases, and 19 bases separated the two germline ends. In germline, CDR1 is SNHLY, CDR2 FYNNEI.

The rearrangement joins TRBV5-8 to TRBJ1-2, with D possibly TRBD1 on 6 matching bases. The CDR3 is made up of 16 amino acids. Deletions cut 2 bases from V and 8 bases from J, with 22 bases between. Per germline, CDR1 SGHTS and CDR2 YDEGEE. The CDR3 loop reads CASSFHPFGGASGYTF. The CDR3, as DNA: TGTGCCAGCAGCTTCCATCCTTTTGGGGGGGCGAGCGGCTACACCTTC.

The chain carries TRBV11-2 and TRBJ2-1; perhaps TRBD2 as D (5 bases). Germline CDR1 and CDR2: SGHAT and FQNNGV. Trimming shortened V by 1 base and J by 8 bases, and 15 bases separated the two germline ends. The CDR3 sequence is 15 residues long. The CDR3 nucleotides are TGTGCCAGCAGCTTAGGGGCTAGCTTTGACGATGAGCAGTTCTTC. This sequence encodes CASSLGASFDDEQFF.

CDR3 bases: TGCGCCAGCAGCTTGTTCACAGGGGGCGAGGAGACCCAGTACTTC. Protein: CASSLFTGGEETQYF. This chain connects TRBV5-1 to TRBJ2-5, with TRBD1 matching 9 bases. The germline V gene encodes CDR1 SGHRS and CDR2 YFSETQ. The V segment lost 1 base and the J segment 5 bases; nucleotides outside the gene matches: 6. The CDR3 is made up of 15 amino acids.

V is TRBV5-1 and J is TRBJ2-5; a weak D match, TRBD2 (6 bases). Trimming shortened V by 2 bases and J by 4 bases, and 9 bases separated the two germline ends. This CDR3 comprises 13 residues. CDR1 and CDR2 from the germline V gene are SGHRS and YFSETQ. CDR3 nucleotides: TGCGCCAGCAGCTTCGCGGGGAGAGAGACCCAGTACTTC. Amino acids: CASSFAGRETQYF.

This chain links TRBV6-5 with TRBJ2-7; possibly TRBD1 for D (6 bases). V was trimmed by 0 bases and J by 3 bases, leaving 15 bases between them. Germline V CDR1 and CDR2: MNHEY, SVGAGI. This CDR3 comprises 16 residues. CDR3 in amino acids: CASSYSNSRTDYEQYF. The CDR3 region has the DNA TGTGCCAGCAGTTACTCGAATTCGAGGACAGACTACGAGCAGTACTTC.

The chain links TRBV4-1 to TRBJ1-1, with TRBD1 identical over 8 bases. Germline assignment: CDR1 MGHRA and CDR2 YSYEKL. V shed 4 bases, J shed 3 bases, and the junction held 4 bases outside the gene matches. This CDR3 spans 14 amino acids. The CDR3 region has the DNA TGCGCCAGCAGCCTTCTACAGGGGGACACTGAAGCTTTCTTT. Its translation is CASSLLQGDTEAFF.

The V and J genes are TRBV5-6 and TRBJ1-2; a possible D gene is TRBD1 (5 bases). Germline lookup yields CDR1 SGHDT and CDR2 YYEEEE. The V and J ends lost 5 bases and 2 bases respectively, with 13 bases between them. The CDR3 spans 14 residues. CDR3 nucleotide sequence: TGTGCCAGCAGGCCAGACAGAGTCAACTATGGCTACACCTTC. It specifies CASRPDRVNYGYTF.

This clone has a handful of counts. The chain has TRBV2 and TRBJ2-3; D not certain. The V end lost 7 bases, the J end lost 1 base, and 9 bases lay between the germline ends. CDR3 size: 13 residues. Germline V gene sequence: CDR1 SNHLY, CDR2 FYNNEI. CDR3 sequence reads: CASIERGTDTQYF. The DNA for the CDR3 is TGTGCCAGCATCGAGCGTGGCACAGATACGCAGTATTTT.

The chain combines TRBV5-1 with TRBJ2-5; 10 nucleotides agree with TRBD2. Germline V gene sequence: CDR1 SGHRS, CDR2 YFSETQ. The J segment lost 5 bases and the V segment lost 0 bases, leaving 4 bases of the junction unmatched. The length of the CDR3 is 15 residues. CDR3 loop: CASSLEPSGGETQYF. CDR3 DNA: TGCGCCAGCAGCTTGGAGCCTAGCGGGGGCGAGACCCAGTACTTC.

V usage is TRBV7-2 and J usage is TRBJ2-1, with D tentatively TRBD2 (6 bases). Germline CDR1 reads SGHTA; CDR2 reads FQGNSA. CDR3 length: 14 residues. Deletions cut 5 bases from V and 7 bases from J, with 15 bases between. The CDR3 sequence is CASSRRLERNEQFF. The CDR3 DNA is TGTGCCAGCAGCCGAAGACTAGAGCGTAATGAGCAGTTCTTC. The full variable domain, completed using reference TRBV7-2 and TRBJ2-1, is GAGVSQSPSNKVTEKGKDVELRCDPISGHTALYWYRQSLGQGLEFLIYFQGNSAPDKSGLPSDRFSAERTGGSVSTLTIQRTQQEDSAVYLCASSRRLERNEQFFGPGTRLTVL.

The chain joins TRBV6-1 to TRBJ2-7; 9 bases agree with TRBD2. The germline V gene encodes CDR1 MNHNS and CDR2 SASEGT. This CDR3 contains 18 residues. The J segment lost 6 bases and the V segment lost 0 bases, leaving 15 bases of the junction unmatched. The CDR3 sequence is CASSEAPPPSGARGEQYF. CDR3 DNA sequence: TGTGCCAGCAGTGAAGCTCCCCCCCCTAGCGGGGCTCGCGGCGAGCAGTACTTC.

The chain carries TRBV27 and TRBJ2-2; 8 bases are shared with TRBD1. Germline V gene sequence: CDR1 MNHEY, CDR2 SMNVEV (reference sequence). CDR3 length equals 15 residues. V gave up 5 bases and J gave up 5 bases; unmatched junction bases: 7. The CDR3 is CASSPRQGRTGELFF. The CDR3 coding sequence is TGTGCCAGCAGTCCTAGACAGGGGAGGACCGGGGAGCTGTTTTTT.

The chain is built from TRBV27 and TRBJ2-1; 7 nucleotides match TRBD1. After removal of 10 bases from V and 1 base from J, the junction contained 4 bases not matched to a gene. This CDR3 comprises 13 residues. Per the germline V gene, CDR1 is MNHEY and CDR2 is SMNVEV (reference sequence). CDR3 bases: TGTGCCACCTCGGGACAGTCCTACAATGAGCAGTTCTTC. Its protein is CATSGQSYNEQFF.

The chain uses TRBV4-2 and TRBJ1-1; 9 nucleotides align to TRBD1. The V gene's germline CDR1 is LGHNA and CDR2 YNFKEQ. The CDR3 contains 15 residues. Germline trimming cut 5 bases from V and 4 bases from J; bases unmatched to any gene: 8. The chain's CDR3 is CASSAPGQGGTEAFF. CDR3 in DNA: TGTGCCAGCAGCGCTCCGGGACAGGGAGGCACTGAAGCTTTCTTT.

The rearrangement joins TRBV6-1 to TRBJ2-7, with D possibly being TRBD1 (5 bases). V was pared by 5 bases and J by 0 bases, with 14 bases between. Germline CDR1 and CDR2: MNHNS and SASEGT. CDR3 length: 15 residues. The CDR3 is CASSSDSRASYEQYF. CDR3 DNA sequence: TGTGCCAGCAGTTCCGACAGTCGGGCCTCCTACGAGCAGTACTTC.